Shown below are 24 T cell receptor beta chains from a single sample sequenced in a study of shared clonotypes between healthy human individuals. Method: immunoSEQ multiplex PCR; TCRdb's copy keeps in-frame clones and lacks some. Altogether about 2.3 million clones are present, 92% being singletons, with the ten largest covering approximately 0.39%. The specimen was naive CD4+ T cells from PBMCs. Stated subset: CD45RA+ positively selected. Source of these receptors: a young man in good health. Some clones in this sample may be carry-over from other donors' samples.

The V and J genes are TRBV7-2 and TRBJ1-2; weak D call: TRBD1 (6 bases). The CDR3 is made up of 16 amino acids. Germline CDR1 SGHTA, CDR2 FQGNSA. V was clipped by 1 base and J by 6 bases, with 18 bases between them. CDR3 amino acids: CASSLVPTGRKDGYTF. The CDR3, as DNA: TGTGCCAGCAGCTTAGTCCCAACAGGGAGGAAGGATGGCTACACCTTC.

The chain combines TRBV6-5 with TRBJ1-3; TRBD1 agrees at 9 bases. Trimming removed 4 bases from V and 3 bases from J; junction bases left unmatched: 4. The CDR3 runs to 15 residues. Germline CDR1 MNHEY, CDR2 SVGAGI. CDR3 sequence: CASSWDRDSGNTIYF. The CDR3 bases are TGTGCCAGCAGTTGGGACAGGGACAGTGGAAACACCATATATTTT.

V usage is TRBV27 and J usage is TRBJ2-7; possibly TRBD1 for D (6 bases). The V gene's germline CDR1 is MNHEY and CDR2 SMNVEV (reference sequence). Between the trimmed V and J ends, which lost 3 bases and 3 bases, there was a span of 9 bases. CDR3 size: 13 residues. The CDR3 reads CASSFGQYYEQYF. CDR3 DNA sequence: TGTGCCAGCAGTTTCGGACAGTACTACGAGCAGTACTTC.

The chain is built from TRBV5-6 and TRBJ1-1; possibly TRBD1 for D (6 bases). This CDR3 contains 16 residues. CDR1 and CDR2 from the germline V gene are SGHDT and YYEEEE. Trimming removed 0 bases at V and 3 bases at J, with 15 bases between. The CDR3 loop reads CASSLGTGKVDTEAFF. CDR3 coding DNA: TGTGCCAGCAGCTTGGGTACAGGGAAGGTGGACACTGAAGCTTTCTTT.

The genes are TRBV5-4 and TRBJ2-3; possible D gene TRBD1, 6 bases. V was shortened by 0 bases and J by 3 bases, with 14 bases between the two germline ends. The CDR3 has 16 residues. The germline V gene has CDR1 SGHNT and CDR2 YYREEE (reference sequence). CDR3 protein: CASSLDPGGRTDTQYF. CDR3 coding DNA: TGTGCCAGCAGCTTGGATCCTGGGGGCAGAACAGATACGCAGTATTTT. The variable domain in full, with the rest retrieved from reference TRBV5-4 and TRBJ2-3, is ETGVTQSPTHLIKTRGQQVTLRCSSQSGHNTVSWYQQALGQGPQFIFQYYREEENGRGNFPPRFSGLQFPNYSSELNVNALELDDSALYLCASSLDPGGRTDTQYFGPGTRLTVL.

The chain uses TRBV28 and TRBJ1-5; D unresolved. The CDR3 has 16 residues. V lost 3 bases to trimming and J lost 0 bases, with 12 bases between them. Per germline, CDR1 MDHEN and CDR2 SYDVKM. The CDR3 DNA follows: TGTGCCAGCAGTTTGCCATACGTATATAGCAATCAGCCCCAGCATTTT. Translating it yields CASSLPYVYSNQPQHF. The whole variable domain, filled in from reference TRBV28 and TRBJ1-5, reads DVKVTQSSRYLVKRTGEKVFLECVQDMDHENMFWYRQDPGLGLRLIYFSYDVKMKEKGDIPEGYSVSREKKERFSLILESASTNQTSMYLCASSLPYVYSNQPQHFGDGTRLSIL.

The chain links TRBV2 to TRBJ2-5; D is ambiguous. The germline V gene encodes CDR1 SNHLY and CDR2 FYNNEI. Trimming pared 3 bases from V and 5 bases from J, leaving 4 bases between. CDR3 size: 11 residues. This CDR3 reads CASSDTETQYF. As DNA, the CDR3 is TGTGCCAGCAGTGATACGGAGACCCAGTACTTC. Using reference TRBV2 and TRBJ2-5 for the parts outside the CDR3, the full variable domain is EPEVTQTPSHQVTQMGQEVILRCVPISNHLYFYWYRQILGQKVEFLVSFYNNEISEKSEIFDDQFSVERPDGSNFTLKIRSTKLEDSAMYFCASSDTETQYFGPGTRLLVL.

The genes are TRBV2 and TRBJ2-1; D remains unclear. V was clipped by 6 bases and J by 4 bases, with 1 base between them. The CDR3 totals 10 residues. Germline lookup yields CDR1 SNHLY and CDR2 FYNNEI. The CDR3: CASRYNEQFF. The CDR3 coding sequence is TGTGCCAGCAGATACAATGAGCAGTTCTTC. The whole variable domain, filled in from reference TRBV2 and TRBJ2-1, reads EPEVTQTPSHQVTQMGQEVILRCVPISNHLYFYWYRQILGQKVEFLVSFYNNEISEKSEIFDDQFSVERPDGSNFTLKIRSTKLEDSAMYFCASRYNEQFFGPGTRLTVL.

The V and J genes are TRBV19 and TRBJ1-3; D ambiguous. With 7 bases removed from V and 0 bases from J, the gap between germline ends came to 7 bases. The germline CDR1 and CDR2 sequences are LNHDA and SQIVND (reference sequence). The CDR3 is 13 amino acids. CDR3 coding DNA: TGTGCCAGTAATACAGTCTCTGGAAACACCATATATTTT. Translated, it gives CASNTVSGNTIYF.

The gene calls are TRBV2 and TRBJ2-3; TRBD2 aligns across 8 bases. CDR3 length: 15 amino acids. V gave up 5 bases and J gave up 0 bases; unmatched junction bases: 4. Germline V CDR1 and CDR2: SNHLY, FYNNEI. The CDR3 protein is CASSSLAGSTDTQYF. In DNA, the CDR3 is TGTGCCAGCAGTTCCTTAGCGGGGAGCACAGATACGCAGTATTTT.

This clone was seen once. This specimen includes other DNA sequences encoding the same CDR3. The chain links TRBV20-1 to TRBJ2-1, with no clear D. V lost 6 bases and J 1 base, leaving 4 bases between the germline ends. CDR3 length equals 11 residues. Looked up from germline, CDR1 is DFQATT and CDR2 is SNEGSKA (reference sequence). The CDR3 region has the DNA TGCAGTGCCGGATCCTACAATGAGCAGTTCTTC. Translation gives CSAGSYNEQFF.

Concerning this clone: The sample holds other DNA sequences that translate to the same CDR3. The V gene is TRBV5-1, the J gene TRBJ2-7; D is unresolved. Germline CDR1 reads SGHRS; CDR2 reads YFSETQ. The CDR3 sequence is 13 residues long. Trimming stripped 0 bases from V and 3 bases from J, with 7 bases between. The CDR3 coding sequence is TGCGCCAGCAGCTTGGAGGGCTACTACGAGCAGTACTTC. Translated, it gives CASSLEGYYEQYF.

A remark on this clone: Other DNA sequences of this sample code for an identical CDR3. This chain links TRBV6-5 with TRBJ2-7; perhaps TRBD1 as D (6 bases). Per germline, CDR1 MNHEY and CDR2 SVGAGI. This CDR3 is built from 13 residues. V was clipped by 0 bases and J by 4 bases, with 7 bases between them. CDR3 coding DNA: TGTGCCAGCAGTTACTCGGGACATTACGAGCAGTACTTC. Translating gives CASSYSGHYEQYF.

The chain uses TRBV2 and TRBJ1-1, with a weak D call TRBD1 (6 bases). Per germline, CDR1 SNHLY and CDR2 FYNNEI. Trimming took 4 bases from V and 10 from J, leaving 22 bases between them. The CDR3 consists of 15 residues. The CDR3 coding sequence is TGTGCCAGCAGTGCCCTGACAGGACACAGCACGACAGCTTTCTTT. It specifies CASSALTGHSTTAFF. Combining the CDR3 with reference TRBV2 and TRBJ1-1 gives the whole variable domain EPEVTQTPSHQVTQMGQEVILRCVPISNHLYFYWYRQILGQKVEFLVSFYNNEISEKSEIFDDQFSVERPDGSNFTLKIRSTKLEDSAMYFCASSALTGHSTTAFFGQGTRLTVV.

The chain recombines TRBV10-3 with TRBJ1-5; D may be TRBD1 (6 bases). V was cut by 3 bases and J by 3 bases, with 12 bases left in between. The CDR3 has 15 amino acids. Per germline, CDR1 ENHRY and CDR2 SYGVKD. CDR3: CAISDLGAINQPQHF. In nucleotides, the CDR3 is TGTGCCATCAGTGACCTGGGGGCGATCAATCAGCCCCAGCATTTT.

This sequence joins TRBV5-5 and TRBJ2-7; 8 nucleotides line up with TRBD1. CDR1 is SGHKS and CDR2 is YYEKEE in the germline V gene (reference sequence). The CDR3 has 12 amino acids. V lost 4 bases and J lost 4; bases outside the gene matches: 1. This CDR3 reads CASSRDRYEQYF. CDR3 nucleotide sequence: TGTGCCAGCAGCCGGGACAGGTACGAGCAGTACTTC. Using reference TRBV5-5 and TRBJ2-7 for the parts outside the CDR3, the full variable domain is DAGVTQSPTHLIKTRGQQVTLRCSPISGHKSVSWYQQVLGQGPQFIFQYYEKEERGRGNFPDRFSARQFPNYSSELNVNALLLGDSALYLCASSRDRYEQYFGPGTRLTVT.

The chain has TRBV18 and TRBJ2-4, with 8 bases identical to TRBD2. CDR1 and CDR2 from the germline V gene are KGHSH and LQKENI. V lost 2 bases and J lost 5; bases outside the gene matches: 5. The CDR3 loop spans 15 amino acids. This chain's CDR3 is CASSPSGSGENIQYF. CDR3 DNA sequence: TGTGCCAGCTCACCAAGCGGGAGTGGGGAAAACATTCAGTACTTC.

The rearrangement uses TRBV6-5 and TRBJ2-7; perhaps TRBD2 as D (6 bases). CDR3 length: 12 residues. Germline CDR1 and CDR2: MNHEY and SVGAGI. With 9 bases removed from V and 7 bases from J, the gap between germline ends came to 16 bases. The chain's CDR3 is CASRGTQGEQYF. Written as DNA, the CDR3 is TGTGCCAGTCGCGGGACCCAAGGGGAGCAGTACTTC.

The chain recombines TRBV7-9 with TRBJ2-5; TRBD1 aligns across 7 bases. V shed 5 bases, J shed 2 bases, and the junction held 8 bases outside the gene matches. The CDR3 has 15 residues. Germline-derived CDR1 and CDR2 are SEHNR and FQNEAQ (reference sequence). This CDR3 reads CASSTDRYTQETQYF. The CDR3 coding sequence is TGTGCCAGCAGCACGGACAGGTATACACAAGAGACCCAGTACTTC.

The chain carries TRBV11-2 and TRBJ2-1; 7 bases agree with TRBD1. The trim removed 5 bases at V and 10 bases at J, leaving 11 bases unmatched. Per the germline V gene, CDR1 is SGHAT and CDR2 is FQNNGV. CDR3 length: 14 amino acids. The chain's CDR3 is CASSVPGTAGEQFF. CDR3 sequence (DNA): TGTGCCAGCAGCGTCCCCGGGACAGCTGGGGAGCAGTTCTTC.

The J gene is TRBJ2-1, the V gene TRBV6-5, with a tentative D call TRBD2 (6 bases). The ends were cut back, 5 bases at V and 5 bases at J, with 16 bases in the middle. This CDR3 has 15 residues. Germline V gene lookup returns CDR1 MNHEY and CDR2 SVGAGI. Here the CDR3 reads CASSAFGGSDNEQFF. The CDR3 DNA reads as TGTGCCAGCAGTGCCTTTGGGGGGTCTGACAATGAGCAGTTCTTC.

Comment on this clone: The CDR3 end shows no conserved phenylalanine or tryptophan, and so a read error is likely. The DNA is left out, because the CDR3 cannot be placed on it with certainty; the CDR3 is given as TCRdb lists it. The chain uses TRBV5-4 and TRBJ2-7. Germline loops: CDR1 SGHNT, CDR2 YYREEE (reference sequence). Both ends counted, the CDR3 spans 13 residues. CDR3 in amino acids: CASSLGSGPAQSL.

The gene calls are TRBV28 and TRBJ2-7; D is possibly TRBD1 (6 bases). The V end lost 8 bases, the J end lost 0 bases, and 11 bases lay between the germline ends. CDR3 length: 13 residues. CDR1 is MDHEN, CDR2 SYDVKM, per germline. The CDR3 loop reads CASWGQLSYEQYF. The CDR3 DNA follows: TGTGCCAGCTGGGGACAACTCTCCTACGAGCAGTACTTC.

A single count supports this clone. The V and J genes are TRBV19 and TRBJ2-2; D gene uncertain. V lost 1 base and J 6 bases, leaving 12 bases between the germline ends. This CDR3 has 15 amino acids. The V gene's germline CDR1 is LNHDA and CDR2 SQIVND (reference sequence). CDR3 amino acids: CASSIGIWVPGELFF. The CDR3 DNA reads TGTGCCAGTAGTATAGGAATTTGGGTCCCCGGGGAGCTGTTTTTT.